The 4 T cell receptor beta chains given below trace back to one sample, sequenced in a study of T cell repertoires in cytomegalovirus infection. Their specific antigens are unknown. Using its own MiXCR run on the reads, TCRdb lists one record per CDR3 protein. The sample carries about 68,000 distinct CDR3 sequences, approximately 22% recorded once. The sequenced sample was PBMCs, sequenced either directly or after in vitro stimulation (not recorded which). The receptors come from a human donor in good health (CMV status not recorded). Some clones in this sample may be carry-over from other donors' samples.

This clonotype was counted many times. The chain combines TRBV6-6 with TRBJ2-7, with 9 bases lining up with TRBD1. The CDR3 extends over 14 amino acids. Looked up from germline, CDR1 is MNHNY and CDR2 is SVGAGI (reference sequence). V lost 2 bases and J lost 6; bases outside the gene matches: 5. The CDR3 here is CASSYPGQGSEQYV. CDR3 bases: TGTGCCAGCAGTTACCCCGGACAGGGGAGCGAGCAGTACGTC.

This clonotype was detected a few times. The chain combines TRBV4-1 with TRBJ2-3, with D perhaps matching TRBD1 (5 bases). The CDR3 contains 16 residues. V lost 0 bases, J lost 3 bases, and 13 bases lay in between. Germline-derived CDR1 and CDR2 are MGHRA and YSYEKL. The CDR3 coding sequence is TGCGCCAGCAGCCAAGATGGAGTGCAGGGTACAGATACGCAGTATTTT. This codes for CASSQDGVQGTDTQYF.

This clonotype turned up a few times. This sequence joins TRBV25-1 and TRBJ2-1, with D uncertain. Per the germline V gene, CDR1 is MGHDK and CDR2 is SYGVNS. CDR3 length: 11 residues. The germline V and J ends were trimmed by 8 bases and 5 bases, with 7 bases remaining between them. The CDR3 is CASSKNNEQFF. The CDR3 DNA is TGTGCCAGCTCTAAGAACAATGAGCAGTTCTTC.

The chain employs TRBV24-1 and TRBJ2-1; TRBD2 is a possible D gene (6 bases). CDR1 KGHDR and CDR2 SFDVKD come from the germline V gene. The CDR3 runs 13 residues. V shed 5 bases and J shed 7 bases, with 11 bases lying between them. Here the CDR3 DNA reads TGTGCCACCAGTGTAGTCGGGGGTAATGAGCAGTTCTTC. This sequence encodes CATSVVGGNEQFF.